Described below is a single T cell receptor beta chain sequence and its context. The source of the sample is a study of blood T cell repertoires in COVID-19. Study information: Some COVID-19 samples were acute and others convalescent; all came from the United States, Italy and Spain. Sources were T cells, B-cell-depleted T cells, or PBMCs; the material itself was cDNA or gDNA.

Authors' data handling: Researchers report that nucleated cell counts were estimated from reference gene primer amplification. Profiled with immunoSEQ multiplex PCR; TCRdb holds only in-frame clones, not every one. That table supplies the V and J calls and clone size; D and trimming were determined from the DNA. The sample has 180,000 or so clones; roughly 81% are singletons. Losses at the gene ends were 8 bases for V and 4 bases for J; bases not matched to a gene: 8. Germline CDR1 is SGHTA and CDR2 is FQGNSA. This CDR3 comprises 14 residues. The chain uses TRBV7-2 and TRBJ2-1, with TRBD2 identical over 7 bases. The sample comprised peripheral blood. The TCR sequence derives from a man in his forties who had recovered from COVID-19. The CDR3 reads CASFGGREYNEQFF. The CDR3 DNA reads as TGTGCCAGCTTTGGAGGGAGGGAGTACAATGAGCAGTTCTTC.